This TCR beta chain was profiled in a study of T cell repertoires in cytomegalovirus infection (dated 2019 in TCRdb). About the full investigation: Recently identified HLA-C-restricted CMV epitopes, whose presentation resists viral immunomodulation, were targeted by peptide stimulations together with well-studied HLA-B-restricted epitopes. The HLA type of each donor mattered for the analysis, because public TCR beta signatures pointed to carriage of CMV infection along with the matching HLA type. Overall study results and their limits: In the ex vivo response, HLA-C-restricted CMV-specific TCR beta clonotypes were dominant, and in two of eight donors the single most frequent clonotype came from this HLA-C-restricted group. In both this cohort and an independent cohort of 352 donors, the cumulative frequency of public TCR beta family members distinguished carriers of CMV infection plus the relevant HLA type.

This clonotype was detected ten times or more. Its antigen is still unknown. No base quality information exists; no much larger clone differs at one position. For sequencing, an Illumina HiSeq 1500 was employed. TCRdb ran its own pipeline on the public reads, namely fastp trimming at Q25 and MiXCR clone calling, and kept in-frame beta chains. A single entry per CDR3 protein holds the most common genes and DNA from its merged rows. Within this sample are approximately 730,000 distinct CDR3 sequences, with around a third of them counted one time only. Around a sixth of the sample is taken by the ten largest. In the germline V gene, CDR1 corresponds to SGHVS and CDR2 to FQNEAQ. Inclusive of the bounding cysteine and phenylalanine, the CDR3 is 12 residues long. Only the CDR3 portion is preserved as DNA: 36 bases, with reading frame beginning at the first base. The V end loses 4 bases and the J end loses 5 bases, and a stretch of 8 bases separates them.

According to the study, the label for this sample's treatment or condition signals: in vitro stimulation with specific CMV peptide epitopes to enrich CMV-specific T cells. This receptor was identified in a human donor in good health (CMV status not recorded). Some clones in this sample may be carry-over from other donors' samples. The receptor chain draws on TRBV7-8 and TRBJ2-5; the D gene lacks a confident call. The sequencing used cultured PBMCs, collected from culture after CMV antigen stimulation. The sequenced DNA is TGTGCCAGCAGCTCCTGGTCCGAGACCCAGTACTTC. Its translation reads: CASSSWSETQYF.